This TCR beta chain was sequenced for a study of blood T cell repertoires in COVID-19 (dated by TCRdb to between 2020 and 2021). For context, the study as a whole: Samples from collaborators originated in the United States, Italy and Spain and spanned both the acute and convalescent phases of COVID-19. A de-identified subject ID, COVID-19 status, age in years and sex were almost always included in the sample metadata. The prospective study material was composed of cDNA or gDNA derived from T cells, B-cell-depleted T cells, or PBMCs. Samples were obtained from the ongoing ImmuneRACE study (first 160 participants) and from over 1,000 subjects provided by 6 global collaborators. HLA class I and class II types, where available, came from metadata supplied by the sample provider rather than from assay-based typing. The dataset comprised deeply sampled blood TCRbeta repertoires from subjects exposed to, actively infected with, or recovered from COVID-19. The repertoires were made available in a free public database intended to serve as a resource for research on the immune response to SARS-CoV-2.

The cysteine opens and the phenylalanine closes a CDR3 of 15 amino acids. The retained sequence is limited to the CDR3, 45 bases, with the frame set at the first base. The junction carries 18 bases between V and J, which are trimmed by 3 bases and 7 bases respectively. The germline V gene yields MGHDK for CDR1 and SYGVNS for CDR2. On this clone itself: No cognate antigen has been identified for it. No base qualities exist here, and no much larger clone lies one base off it.

The research as a whole found: The quantity of clinical and demographic metadata differed by source and by participant and was supplied without curation.

TCRbeta CDR3 regions were amplified from genomic DNA using the immunoSEQ Assay, a bias-controlled multiplex PCR. Turning to the authors' computational methods: The number of nucleated cells in each sample was estimated by amplification of reference gene primers within the assay. To quantify the absolute abundance of each unique TCRbeta CDR3 rearrangement, sequence reads were collapsed and filtered. For each sample, productive Simpson clonality was calculated by taking the square root of Simpson's diversity index across productive rearrangements. TCRdb holds this immuneACCESS table with in-frame rearrangements only. Some clones are missing; in checked studies, unresolved V genes explain under half, and the rest has no known cause. D and trimming were read from the DNA, whereas the V and J calls and clone size are those reported in that table. In this sample the table shows 150,000 to 200,000 clones, around 84% of which occur a single time. The top ten constitute approximately 6% of the sample.

Participants in the prospective study were enrolled through a virtual design, were aged about 18 to 100 years, and lived in approximately 24 United States geographic areas. In the prospective study, participants were assigned to cohorts based on the clinical history participants reported in a screening survey and a study questionnaire. Recovered participants in ImmuneRACE Cohort 3 were defined by two consecutive negative NP/OP PCR tests, clearance by a healthcare professional, or resolution of symptoms. In the prospective study, mobile phlebotomists collected whole blood, serum and a nasopharyngeal or oropharyngeal swab from each participant. Participants in the prospective study had the option to provide additional blood draws and questionnaires over a 2-month period. Prospective study blood samples were shipped either frozen or at room temperature before DNA extraction.

Recombination joined TRBV25-1 with TRBJ1-2, and possibly TRBD1, on 5 matching bases. The receptor was isolated from a man aged 40-49 years who had recovered from COVID-19. The sample taken for sequencing was PBMCs or T cells enriched from blood (not recorded which). CDR3 sequence: CASSEISGGKAGYTF. The DNA sequence reads TGTGCCAGCAGTGAGATATCGGGGGGGAAGGCTGGCTACACCTTC.